Detailed here is one T cell receptor (beta chain). The CDR3 loop spans 17 amino acids. Germline V gene sequence: CDR1 SGHVS, CDR2 FQNEAQ. V was cut by 2 bases and J by 8 bases, with 21 bases left in between. Libraries were prepared by immunoSEQ multiplex PCR; TCRdb keeps only in-frame clonotypes and omits some of them. Of around 56,000 clones listed, 75% to 95% are singletons. The data were taken from a study of blood T cell repertoires in COVID-19. Study-wide context: Both acute and convalescent COVID-19 samples were obtained from the United States, Italy and Spain. T cells, B-cell-depleted T cells, or PBMCs provided the cDNA or gDNA that served as material.

The chain employs TRBV7-8 and TRBJ1-4; D perhaps matches TRBD1 (5 bases). The sequence derives from a man older than 75 with acute or convalescent COVID-19. What was sequenced was peripheral blood. CDR3 region: CASSLFRKHGAGEKLFF. The CDR3 nucleotides are TGTGCCAGCAGCTTATTCCGCAAACACGGGGCGGGAGAAAAACTGTTTTTT.